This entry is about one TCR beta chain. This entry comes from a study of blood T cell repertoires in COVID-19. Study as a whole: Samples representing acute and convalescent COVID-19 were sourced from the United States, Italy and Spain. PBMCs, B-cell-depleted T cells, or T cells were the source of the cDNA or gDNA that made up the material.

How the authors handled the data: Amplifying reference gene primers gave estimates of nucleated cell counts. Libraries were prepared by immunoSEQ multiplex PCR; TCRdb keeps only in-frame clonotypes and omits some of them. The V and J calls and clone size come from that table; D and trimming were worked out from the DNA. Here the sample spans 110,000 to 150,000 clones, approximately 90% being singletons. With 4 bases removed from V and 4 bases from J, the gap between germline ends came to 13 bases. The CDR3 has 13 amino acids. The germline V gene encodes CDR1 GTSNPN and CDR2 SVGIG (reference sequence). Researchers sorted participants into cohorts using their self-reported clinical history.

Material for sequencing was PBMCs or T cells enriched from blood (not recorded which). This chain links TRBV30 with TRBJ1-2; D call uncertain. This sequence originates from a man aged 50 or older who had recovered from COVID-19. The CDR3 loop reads CAWTHSLPYGYTF. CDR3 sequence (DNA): TGTGCCTGGACCCACAGCCTTCCCTATGGCTACACCTTC.